A selection of T cell receptor beta chains follows, all from one sample in a study of cytomegalovirus exposure and HLA in healthy donors. Libraries were prepared by immunoSEQ multiplex PCR; TCRdb keeps only in-frame clonotypes and omits some of them. Counted here are about 68,000 clones, about 81% occurring once; the ten biggest clones make up about 7%. The specimen was PBMCs. These receptors were obtained from a human donor in good health. CDR3s include the opening cysteine and the closing phenylalanine or tryptophan. The order of the fields is CDR3 protein, CDR3 DNA, clone size, V gene, D gene, J gene. A D gene is named only where the DNA matches it firmly. Rows give clone size only sometimes, using once, few, many, or a class for an expanded clone.

CASSPGGGYNEQFF TGTGCCAGCAGTCCCGGGGGGGGGTACAATGAGCAGTTCTTC NA TRBV28 TRBD2 TRBJ2-1
CASSIRQGNYEQYF TGTGCCAGTAGTATTAGGCAGGGTAACTACGAGCAGTACTTC NA TRBV19 NA TRBJ2-7
CASSPNGGNTEAFF TGTGCCAGCAGCCCAAACGGGGGGAACACTGAAGCTTTCTTT NA TRBV5-5 NA TRBJ1-1
CAITGQGFEGYPF TGTGCCATCACCGGACAGGGTTTTGAGGGCTACCCCTTC few TRBV10-3 TRBD1 TRBJ1-2
CASSEAISLGNNEQFF TGTGCCAGCAGTGAAGCTATATCACTAGGTAACAATGAGCAGTTCTTC few TRBV6-1 NA TRBJ2-1
CASSLGGTGLGKLFF TGTGCCAGCAGCCTCGGTGGGACAGGGCTCGGAAAACTGTTTTTT NA TRBV5-6 TRBD1 TRBJ1-4
CARGVSGANVLTF TGTGCCAGAGGGGTCTCTGGGGCCAACGTCCTGACTTTC NA TRBV2 NA TRBJ2-6
CASSPQTGDLFDGYTF TGTGCCAGCAGCCCCCAGACAGGGGATCTATTTGATGGCTACACCTTC NA TRBV7-6 TRBD1 TRBJ1-2
CASSLTRSGGSEQFF TGCGCCAGCAGCTTGACCCGTAGCGGGGGATCGGAGCAGTTCTTC NA TRBV5-1 TRBD2 TRBJ2-1
CAISVTPGRGQETQYF TGTGCCATCAGTGTGACCCCGGGGAGGGGGCAAGAGACCCAGTACTTC NA TRBV10-3 NA TRBJ2-5
CASSYSGGAGETQYF TGTGCCAGCAGCTATAGCGGGGGGGCCGGAGAGACCCAGTACTTC few TRBV4-2 TRBD2 TRBJ2-5
CASSRTGGVFHGTDTQYF TGCGCCAGCAGCAGGACAGGGGGCGTCTTCCATGGTACAGATACGCAGTATTTT NA TRBV5-1 TRBD1 TRBJ2-3
CASSEDRWWGYTF TGTGCCAGCAGTGAAGATCGGTGGTGGGGCTACACCTTC NA TRBV6-1 NA TRBJ1-2
CATSRARDNEQFF TGTGCCACCAGCAGAGCGAGGGACAATGAGCAGTTCTTC few TRBV15 NA TRBJ2-1
CSAERGGTDTQYF TGCAGCGCCGAGCGGGGGGGCACAGATACGCAGTATTTT NA TRBV29-1 TRBD2 TRBJ2-3
CASSTSTVRGGYNEQFF TGTGCCAGCAGCACTTCCACAGTGCGGGGGGGGTACAATGAGCAGTTCTTC once TRBV7-2 TRBD2 TRBJ2-1
CASSSIAGGYYNEQFF TGTGCCAGCAGCTCTATAGCGGGGGGATATTACAATGAGCAGTTCTTC NA TRBV7-6 TRBD2 TRBJ2-1
CASGTTSGNTGELFF TGTGCCAGTGGCACGACTAGCGGGAACACCGGGGAGCTGTTTTTT NA TRBV19 TRBD2 TRBJ2-2
CASSLSRGDTGELFF TGTGCCAGCAGCTTAAGCCGGGGGGACACCGGGGAGCTGTTTTTT NA TRBV7-3 TRBD2 TRBJ2-2
CASSRQQNTEAFF TGTGCCAGCAGCCGACAGCAGAACACTGAAGCTTTCTTT NA TRBV5-5 NA TRBJ1-1
CASRGGQGSTEAFF TGTGCCAGCAGGGGAGGACAGGGAAGCACTGAAGCTTTCTTT NA TRBV6-5 TRBD1 TRBJ1-1
CASSYSTGWVGYTF TGTGCCAGCAGTTACTCGACAGGATGGGTTGGCTACACCTTC NA TRBV6-6 NA TRBJ1-2
CASSSPGTSGNEQFF TGTGCCAGCAGCTCACCCGGGACTAGCGGCAATGAGCAGTTCTTC NA TRBV9 TRBD2 TRBJ2-1
CAIPQGHKDTQYF TGTGCCATCCCACAGGGGCACAAGGATACGCAGTATTTT NA TRBV2 TRBD1 TRBJ2-3
CASSLAYRGLYEQFF TGTGCCAGCAGCTTAGCGTACAGGGGTTTATACGAGCAGTTCTTC NA TRBV7-2 TRBD1 TRBJ2-1
CASSSPTGVLNEKLFF TGTGCCAGCAGTAGCCCAACAGGGGTCCTTAATGAAAAACTGTTTTTT NA TRBV28 TRBD1 TRBJ1-4
CASRDTGTHGYTF TGTGCCAGCAGAGATACAGGGACCCATGGCTACACCTTC NA TRBV6-5 NA TRBJ1-2
CSVVPGEGGSIGFAYEQYF TGCAGCGTTGTTCCCGGGGAGGGGGGGTCCATCGGGTTCGCCTACGAGCAGTACTTC few TRBV29-1 NA TRBJ2-7
CASSFRTGLLFF TGTGCCAGCAGTTTCCGGACAGGGCTGCTGTTTTTT NA TRBV6-5 TRBD1 TRBJ1-4